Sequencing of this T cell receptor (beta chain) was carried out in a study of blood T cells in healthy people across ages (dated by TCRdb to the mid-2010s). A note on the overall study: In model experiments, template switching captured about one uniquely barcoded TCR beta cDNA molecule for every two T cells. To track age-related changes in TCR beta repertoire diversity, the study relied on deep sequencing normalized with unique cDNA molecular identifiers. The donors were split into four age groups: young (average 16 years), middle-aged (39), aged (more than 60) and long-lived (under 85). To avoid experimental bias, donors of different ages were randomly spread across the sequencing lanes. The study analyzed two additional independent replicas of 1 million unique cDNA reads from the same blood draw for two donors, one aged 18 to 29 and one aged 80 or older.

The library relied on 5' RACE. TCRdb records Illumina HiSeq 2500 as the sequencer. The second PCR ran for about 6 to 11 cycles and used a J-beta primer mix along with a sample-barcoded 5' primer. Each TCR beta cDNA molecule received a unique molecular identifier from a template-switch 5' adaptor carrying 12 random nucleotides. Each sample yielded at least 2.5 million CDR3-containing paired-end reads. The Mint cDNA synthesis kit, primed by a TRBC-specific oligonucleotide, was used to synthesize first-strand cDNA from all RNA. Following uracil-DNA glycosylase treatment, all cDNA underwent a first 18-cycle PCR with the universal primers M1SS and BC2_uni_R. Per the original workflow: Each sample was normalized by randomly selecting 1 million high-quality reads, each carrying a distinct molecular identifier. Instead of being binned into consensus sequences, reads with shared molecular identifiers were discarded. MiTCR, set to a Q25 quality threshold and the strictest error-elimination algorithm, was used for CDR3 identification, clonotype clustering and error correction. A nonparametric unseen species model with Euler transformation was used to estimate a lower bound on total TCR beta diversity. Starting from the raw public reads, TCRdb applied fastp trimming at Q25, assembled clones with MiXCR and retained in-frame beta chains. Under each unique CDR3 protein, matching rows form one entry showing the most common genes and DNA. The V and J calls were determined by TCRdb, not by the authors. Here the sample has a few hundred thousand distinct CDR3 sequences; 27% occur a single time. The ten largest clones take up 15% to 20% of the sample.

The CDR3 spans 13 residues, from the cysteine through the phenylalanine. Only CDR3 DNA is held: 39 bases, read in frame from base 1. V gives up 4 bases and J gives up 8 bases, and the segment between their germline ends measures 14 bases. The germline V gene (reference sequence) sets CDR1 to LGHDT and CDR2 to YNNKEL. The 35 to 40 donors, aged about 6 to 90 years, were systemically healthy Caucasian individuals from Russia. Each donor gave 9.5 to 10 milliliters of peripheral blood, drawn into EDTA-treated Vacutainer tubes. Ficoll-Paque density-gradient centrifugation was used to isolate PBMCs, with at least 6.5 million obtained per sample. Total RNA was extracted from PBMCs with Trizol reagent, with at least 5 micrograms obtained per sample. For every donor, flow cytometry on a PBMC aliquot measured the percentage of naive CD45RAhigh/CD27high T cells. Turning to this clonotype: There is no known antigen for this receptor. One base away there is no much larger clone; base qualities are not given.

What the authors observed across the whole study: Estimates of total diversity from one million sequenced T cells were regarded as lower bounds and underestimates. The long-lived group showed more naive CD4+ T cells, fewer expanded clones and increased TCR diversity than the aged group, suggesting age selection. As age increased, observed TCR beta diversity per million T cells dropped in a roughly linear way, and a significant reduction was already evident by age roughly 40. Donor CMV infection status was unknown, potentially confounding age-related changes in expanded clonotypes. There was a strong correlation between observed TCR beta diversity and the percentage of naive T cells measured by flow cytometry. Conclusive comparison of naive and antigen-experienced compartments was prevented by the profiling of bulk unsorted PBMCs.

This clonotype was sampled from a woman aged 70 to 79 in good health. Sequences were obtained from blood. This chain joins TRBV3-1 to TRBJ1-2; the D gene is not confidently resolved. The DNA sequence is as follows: TGTGCCAGCAGCCTCCCGTCCCTAGGGGGCTACACCTTC. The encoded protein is CASSLPSLGGYTF.